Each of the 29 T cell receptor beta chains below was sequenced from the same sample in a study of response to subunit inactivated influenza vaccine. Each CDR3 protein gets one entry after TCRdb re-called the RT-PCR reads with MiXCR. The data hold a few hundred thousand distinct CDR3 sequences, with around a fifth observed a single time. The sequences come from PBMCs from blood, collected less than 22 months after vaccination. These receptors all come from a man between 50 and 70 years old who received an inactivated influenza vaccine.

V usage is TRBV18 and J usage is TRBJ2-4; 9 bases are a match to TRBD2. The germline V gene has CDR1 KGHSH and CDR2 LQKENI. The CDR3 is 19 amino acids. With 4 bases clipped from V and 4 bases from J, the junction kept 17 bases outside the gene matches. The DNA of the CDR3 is TGTGCCAGCTCACGTACCGCGGTAGCGGGGGCTCTTGGAAAAAACATTCAGTACTTC. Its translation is CASSRTAVAGALGKNIQYF.

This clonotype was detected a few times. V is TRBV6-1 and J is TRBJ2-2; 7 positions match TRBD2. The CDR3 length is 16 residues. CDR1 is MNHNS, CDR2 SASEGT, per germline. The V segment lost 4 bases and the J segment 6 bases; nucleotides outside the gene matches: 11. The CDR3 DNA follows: TGTGCCAGCAGTGGGAGCAGGGAGGGCCTTGCCGGGGAGCTGTTTTTT. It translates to CASSGSREGLAGELFF.

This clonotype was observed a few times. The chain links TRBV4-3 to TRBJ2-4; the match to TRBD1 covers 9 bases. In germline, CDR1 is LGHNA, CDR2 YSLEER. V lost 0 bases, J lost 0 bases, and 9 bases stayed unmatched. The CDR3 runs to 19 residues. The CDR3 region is CASSQDGWTGDLAKNIQYF. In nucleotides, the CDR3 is TGCGCCAGCAGCCAAGACGGATGGACAGGGGACCTAGCCAAAAACATTCAGTACTTC.

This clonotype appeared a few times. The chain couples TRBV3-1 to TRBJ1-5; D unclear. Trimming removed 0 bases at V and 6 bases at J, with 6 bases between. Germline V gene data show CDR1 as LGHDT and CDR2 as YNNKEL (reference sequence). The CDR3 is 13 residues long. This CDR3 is CASSQDPGQPQHF. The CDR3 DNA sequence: TGTGCCAGCAGCCAAGACCCAGGTCAGCCCCAGCATTTT.

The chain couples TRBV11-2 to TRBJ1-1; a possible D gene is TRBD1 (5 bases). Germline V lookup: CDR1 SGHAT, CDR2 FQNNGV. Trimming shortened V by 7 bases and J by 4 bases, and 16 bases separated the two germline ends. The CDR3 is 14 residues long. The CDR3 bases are TGTGCCAGCACCAGGGAGGCGTGGAGCACTGAAGCTTTCTTT. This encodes CASTREAWSTEAFF.

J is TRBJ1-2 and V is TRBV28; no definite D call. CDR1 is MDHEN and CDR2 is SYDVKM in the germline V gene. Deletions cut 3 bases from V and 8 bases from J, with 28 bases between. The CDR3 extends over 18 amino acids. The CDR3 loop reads CASSFLDLITFSQLGYTF. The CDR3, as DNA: TGTGCCAGCAGTTTCCTGGATCTCATAACCTTTAGCCAGCTCGGCTACACCTTC.

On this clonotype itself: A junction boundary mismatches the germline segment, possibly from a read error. CDR3 loop: CASSQGEGYNKQFF. The CDR3 bases are TGCGCCAGCAGCCAGGGTGAAGGGTACAATAAGCAGTTCTTC. V gene TRBV4-3 combines with J gene TRBJ2-1; no clear D. Germline V gives CDR1 LGHNA, CDR2 YSLEER. The CDR3 consists of 14 residues.

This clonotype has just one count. The DNA of the CDR3 is TGTGCCAGCAGTTCCCGTTCTCCCGGGGAGCTGTTTTTT. It translates to CASSSRSPGELFF. The chain is built from TRBV6-5 and TRBJ2-2; D is unresolved. The CDR3 sequence is 13 residues long. The V gene's germline CDR1 is MNHEY and CDR2 SVGAGI. Trimming stripped 4 bases from V and 6 bases from J, with 9 bases between.

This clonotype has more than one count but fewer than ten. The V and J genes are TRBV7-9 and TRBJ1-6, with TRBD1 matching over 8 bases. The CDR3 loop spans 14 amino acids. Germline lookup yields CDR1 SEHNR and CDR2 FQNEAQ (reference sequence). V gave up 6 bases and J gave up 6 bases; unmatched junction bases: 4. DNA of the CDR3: TGTGCCAGCAGTCTGACAGGGGCTAATTCACCCCTCCACTTT. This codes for CASSLTGANSPLHF.

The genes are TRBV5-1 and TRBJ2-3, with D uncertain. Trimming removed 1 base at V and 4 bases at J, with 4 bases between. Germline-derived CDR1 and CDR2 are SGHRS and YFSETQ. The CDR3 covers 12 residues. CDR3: CASSLKSDTQYF. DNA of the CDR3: TGCGCCAGCAGCTTGAAATCAGATACGCAGTATTTT.

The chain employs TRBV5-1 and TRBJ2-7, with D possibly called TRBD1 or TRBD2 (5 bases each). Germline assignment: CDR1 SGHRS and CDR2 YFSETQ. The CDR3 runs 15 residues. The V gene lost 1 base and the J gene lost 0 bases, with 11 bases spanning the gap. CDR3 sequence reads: CASSLFGTGSYEQYF. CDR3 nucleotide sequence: TGCGCCAGCAGCTTGTTCGGGACGGGCTCCTACGAGCAGTACTTC.

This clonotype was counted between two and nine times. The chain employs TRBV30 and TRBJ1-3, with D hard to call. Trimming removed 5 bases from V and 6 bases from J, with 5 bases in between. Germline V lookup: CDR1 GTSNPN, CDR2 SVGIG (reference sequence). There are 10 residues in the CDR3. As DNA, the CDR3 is TGTGCCTGGGGAGTAAACACCATATATTTT. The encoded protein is CAWGVNTIYF.

The CDR3: CASSPREGANTEAFF. CDR3 nucleotides: TGTGCCAGCAGTCCGCGTGAGGGGGCGAACACTGAAGCTTTCTTT. This sequence joins TRBV28 and TRBJ1-1; TRBD1 aligns across 7 bases. V was clipped by 5 bases and J by 1 base; unmatched bases: 7. This CDR3 contains 15 residues. The germline CDR1 and CDR2 sequences are MDHEN and SYDVKM.

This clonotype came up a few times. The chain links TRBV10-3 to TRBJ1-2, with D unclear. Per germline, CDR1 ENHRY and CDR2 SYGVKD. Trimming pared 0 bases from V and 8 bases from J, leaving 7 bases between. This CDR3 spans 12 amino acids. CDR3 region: CAISESGKGYTF. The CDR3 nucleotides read TGTGCCATCAGTGAGTCTGGCAAAGGCTACACCTTC.

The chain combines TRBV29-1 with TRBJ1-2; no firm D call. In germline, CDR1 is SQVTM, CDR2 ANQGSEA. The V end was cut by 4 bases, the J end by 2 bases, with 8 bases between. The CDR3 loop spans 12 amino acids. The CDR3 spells CSVGTYNYGYTF. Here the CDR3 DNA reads TGCAGCGTTGGGACCTACAACTATGGCTACACCTTC.

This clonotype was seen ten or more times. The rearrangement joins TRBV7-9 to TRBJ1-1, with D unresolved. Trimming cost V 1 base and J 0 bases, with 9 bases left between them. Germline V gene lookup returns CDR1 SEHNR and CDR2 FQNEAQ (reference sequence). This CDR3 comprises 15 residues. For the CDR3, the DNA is TGTGCCAGCAGCTTAGTTGGGCAGCTGAACACTGAAGCTTTCTTT. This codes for CASSLVGQLNTEAFF.

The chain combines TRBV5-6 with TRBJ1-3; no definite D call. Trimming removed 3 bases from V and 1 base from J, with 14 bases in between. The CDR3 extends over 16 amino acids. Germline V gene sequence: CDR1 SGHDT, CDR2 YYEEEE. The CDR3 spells CASSSPVGWSGNTIYF. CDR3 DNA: TGTGCCAGCAGCTCCCCGGTGGGCTGGTCTGGAAACACCATATATTTT.

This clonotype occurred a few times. The CDR3 DNA reads as TGTGCCAGCAGGAGACAGGGGGTAACCGGGGAGCTGTTTTTT. Its translation is CASRRQGVTGELFF. The genes are TRBV6-2 or TRBV6-3 and TRBJ2-2; 9 nucleotides match TRBD1. V lost 6 bases, J lost 5 bases, and 4 bases stayed unmatched. The CDR3 is 14 amino acids. CDR1 MNHEY and CDR2 SVGEGT come from the germline V gene.

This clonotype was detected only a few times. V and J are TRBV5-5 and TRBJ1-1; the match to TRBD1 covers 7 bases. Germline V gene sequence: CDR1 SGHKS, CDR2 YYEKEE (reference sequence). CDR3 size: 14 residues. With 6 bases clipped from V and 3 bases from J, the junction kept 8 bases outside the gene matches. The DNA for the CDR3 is TGTGCCAGCAACCCGCAGGGGGGGGACACTGAAGCTTTCTTT. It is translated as CASNPQGGDTEAFF.

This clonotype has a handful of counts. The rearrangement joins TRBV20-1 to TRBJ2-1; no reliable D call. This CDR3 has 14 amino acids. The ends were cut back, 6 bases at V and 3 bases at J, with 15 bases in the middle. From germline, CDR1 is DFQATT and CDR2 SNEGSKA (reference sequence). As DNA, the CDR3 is TGCAGTGCCCCAGGTGCAGCCCTCTACAATGAGCAGTTCTTC. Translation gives CSAPGAALYNEQFF.

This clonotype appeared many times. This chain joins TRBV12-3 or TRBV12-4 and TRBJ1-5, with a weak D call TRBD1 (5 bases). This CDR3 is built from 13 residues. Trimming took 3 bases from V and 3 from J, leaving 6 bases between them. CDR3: CASSFRDNQPQHF. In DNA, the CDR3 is TGTGCCAGCAGTTTCAGGGACAATCAGCCCCAGCATTTT.

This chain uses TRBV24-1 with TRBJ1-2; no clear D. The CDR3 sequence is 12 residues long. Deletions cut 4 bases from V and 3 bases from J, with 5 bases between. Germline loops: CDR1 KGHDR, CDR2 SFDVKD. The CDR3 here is CATSERDYGYTF. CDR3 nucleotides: TGTGCCACCAGTGAACGGGACTATGGCTACACCTTC.

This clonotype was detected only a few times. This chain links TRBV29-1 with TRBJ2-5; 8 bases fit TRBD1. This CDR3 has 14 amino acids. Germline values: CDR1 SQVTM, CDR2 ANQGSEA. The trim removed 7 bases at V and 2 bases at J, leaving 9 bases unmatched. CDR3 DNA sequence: TGCAGCGCAAAGACAGGGGCCGCGCAAGAGACCCAGTACTTC. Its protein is CSAKTGAAQETQYF.

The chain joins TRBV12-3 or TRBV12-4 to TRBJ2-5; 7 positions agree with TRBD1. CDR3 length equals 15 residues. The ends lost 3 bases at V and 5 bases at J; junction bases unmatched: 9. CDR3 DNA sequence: TGTGCCAGCAGTTTCTTCGAGACAGGGTGGGAGACCCAGTACTTC. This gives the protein CASSFFETGWETQYF.

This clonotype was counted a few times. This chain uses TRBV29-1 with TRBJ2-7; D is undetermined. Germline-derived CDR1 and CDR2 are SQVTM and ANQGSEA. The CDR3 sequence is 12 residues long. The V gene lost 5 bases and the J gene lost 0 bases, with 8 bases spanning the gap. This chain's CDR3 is CSVLAVSYEQYF. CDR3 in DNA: TGCAGCGTTCTGGCAGTCTCCTACGAGCAGTACTTC.

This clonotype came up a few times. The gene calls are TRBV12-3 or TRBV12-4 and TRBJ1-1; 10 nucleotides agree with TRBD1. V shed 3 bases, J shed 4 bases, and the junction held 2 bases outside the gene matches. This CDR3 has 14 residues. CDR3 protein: CASSLDRGSTEAFF. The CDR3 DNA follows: TGTGCCAGCAGTTTGGACAGGGGGAGCACTGAAGCTTTCTTT.

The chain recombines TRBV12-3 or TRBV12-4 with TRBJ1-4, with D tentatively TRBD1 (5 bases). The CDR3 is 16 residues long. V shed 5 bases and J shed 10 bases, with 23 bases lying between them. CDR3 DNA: TGTGCCAGCAGTCCCGCCCTTCGGGGGAGTTTAGGAAAACTGTTTTTT. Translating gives CASSPALRGSLGKLFF.

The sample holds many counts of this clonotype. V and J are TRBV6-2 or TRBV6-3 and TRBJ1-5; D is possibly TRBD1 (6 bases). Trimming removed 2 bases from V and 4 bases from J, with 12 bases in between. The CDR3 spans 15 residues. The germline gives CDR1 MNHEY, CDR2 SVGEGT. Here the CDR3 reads CASSYVAQGNQPQHF. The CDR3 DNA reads TGTGCCAGCAGTTACGTCGCGCAGGGGAATCAGCCCCAGCATTTT.

The CDR3 DNA reads TGTGCCAGCAGCGAAAGTTCGGGGTTACCCACTGAAGCTTTCTTT. Its protein product is CASSESSGLPTEAFF. The genes are TRBV7-9 and TRBJ1-1, with unresolved D. The CDR3 is made up of 15 amino acids. V was clipped by 5 bases and J by 4 bases, with 17 bases between them. CDR1 is SEHNR, CDR2 FQNEAQ, per germline (reference sequence).